This record looks at one TCR beta chain sequence and its context. Germline V gene sequence: CDR1 KGHDR, CDR2 SFDVKD. The CDR3 has 13 residues. V dropped 4 bases and J dropped 9 bases, with 12 bases sitting between them. These data are taken from a study of blood T cell repertoires in COVID-19. The cohort comprised adults aged roughly 18 to 90 years residing in about two dozen US areas. Clones were sequenced by immunoSEQ multiplex PCR, and TCRdb holds only the in-frame ones, with some missing. The top ten clones hold 5% to 8% of a sample with 230,000 or so clones, 85% of them seen once. The V and J genes are TRBV24-1 and TRBJ1-5; the D is unclear. The specimen sequenced was PBMCs or T cells enriched from blood (not recorded which). The clonotype comes from a woman aged 45-65 years who had been exposed to COVID-19. CDR3 DNA: TGTGCCACCAGTGACAGCGGGCCGGGGCCCCAGCATTTT. As protein: CATSDSGPGPQHF.